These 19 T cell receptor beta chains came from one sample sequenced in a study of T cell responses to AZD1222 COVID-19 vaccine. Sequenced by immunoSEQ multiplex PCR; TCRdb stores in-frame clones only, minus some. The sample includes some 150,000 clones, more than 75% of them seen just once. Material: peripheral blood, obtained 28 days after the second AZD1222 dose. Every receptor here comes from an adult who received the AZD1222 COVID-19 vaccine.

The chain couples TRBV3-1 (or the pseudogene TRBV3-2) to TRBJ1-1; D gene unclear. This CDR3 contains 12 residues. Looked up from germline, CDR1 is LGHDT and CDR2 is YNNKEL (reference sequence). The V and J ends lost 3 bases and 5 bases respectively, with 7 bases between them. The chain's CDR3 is CASSQGYTEAFF. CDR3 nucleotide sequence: TGTGCCAGCAGCCAGGGATATACTGAAGCTTTCTTT.

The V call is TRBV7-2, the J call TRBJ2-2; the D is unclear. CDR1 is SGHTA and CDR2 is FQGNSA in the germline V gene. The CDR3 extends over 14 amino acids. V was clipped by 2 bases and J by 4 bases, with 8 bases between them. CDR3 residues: CASSLLVGTGELFF. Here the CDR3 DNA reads TGTGCCAGCAGCTTACTAGTAGGCACCGGGGAGCTGTTTTTT.

CDR3 loop: CASSLFKGRTSGRYGYNEQFF. DNA of the CDR3: TGTGCCAGCAGCCTGTTTAAGGGGCGGACTAGCGGGAGGTATGGGTACAATGAGCAGTTCTTC. The chain employs TRBV28 and TRBJ2-1; 14 bases line up with TRBD2. V lost 6 bases and J lost 4; bases outside the gene matches: 20. CDR3 size: 21 residues. Germline V gene data show CDR1 as MDHEN and CDR2 as SYDVKM.

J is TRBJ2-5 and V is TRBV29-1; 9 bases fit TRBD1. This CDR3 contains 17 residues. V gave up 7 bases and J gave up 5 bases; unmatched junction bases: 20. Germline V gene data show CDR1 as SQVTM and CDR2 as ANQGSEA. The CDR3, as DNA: TGCAGCGCGACAGGGGGTATAGCGGCCACGGAATTGGAGACCCAGTACTTC. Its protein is CSATGGIAATELETQYF.

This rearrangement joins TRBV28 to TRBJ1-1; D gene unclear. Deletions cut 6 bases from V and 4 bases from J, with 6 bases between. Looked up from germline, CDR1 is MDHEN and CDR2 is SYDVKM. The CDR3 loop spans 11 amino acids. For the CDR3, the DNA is TGTGCCAGCAGCAGTAGCACTGAAGCTTTCTTT. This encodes CASSSSTEAFF.

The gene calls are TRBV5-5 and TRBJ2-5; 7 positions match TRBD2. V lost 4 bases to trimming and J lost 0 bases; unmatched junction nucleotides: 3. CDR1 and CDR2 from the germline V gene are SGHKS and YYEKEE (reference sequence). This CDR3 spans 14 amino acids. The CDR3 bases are TGTGCCAGCAGCCCCCGGGGGGACCAAGAGACCCAGTACTTC. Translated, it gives CASSPRGDQETQYF.

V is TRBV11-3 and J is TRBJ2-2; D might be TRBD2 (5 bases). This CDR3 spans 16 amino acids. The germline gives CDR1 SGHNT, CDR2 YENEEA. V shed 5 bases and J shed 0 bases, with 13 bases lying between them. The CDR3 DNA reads TGTGCCAGCAGCGGCACGTCGGGGACGAACACCGGGGAGCTGTTTTTT. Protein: CASSGTSGTNTGELFF.

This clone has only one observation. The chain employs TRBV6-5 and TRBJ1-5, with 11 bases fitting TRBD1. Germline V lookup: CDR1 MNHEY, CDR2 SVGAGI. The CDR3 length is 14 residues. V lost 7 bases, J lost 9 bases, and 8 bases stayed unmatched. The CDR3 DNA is TGTGCCAGCATCGGACAGGGGGCGGTTTGGCCCCAGCATTTT. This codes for CASIGQGAVWPQHF.

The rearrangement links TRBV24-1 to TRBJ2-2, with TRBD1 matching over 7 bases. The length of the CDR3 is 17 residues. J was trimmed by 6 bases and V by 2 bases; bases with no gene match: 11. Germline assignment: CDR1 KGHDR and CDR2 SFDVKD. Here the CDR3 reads CATSDSKGTGAAGELFF. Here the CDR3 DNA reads TGTGCCACCAGTGATTCAAAAGGTACAGGGGCGGCCGGGGAGCTGTTTTTT.

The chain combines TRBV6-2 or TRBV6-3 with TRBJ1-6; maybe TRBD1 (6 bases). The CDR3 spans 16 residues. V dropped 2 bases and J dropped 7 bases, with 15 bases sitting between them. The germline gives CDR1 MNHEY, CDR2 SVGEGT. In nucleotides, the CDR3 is TGTGCCAGCAGTTACGAGAAGGGCCAGGGGAATTCACCCCTCCACTTT. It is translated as CASSYEKGQGNSPLHF.

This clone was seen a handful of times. CDR3 bases: TGTGCCAGTAGTCCCCGACAGGGGGCAACCACAGATACGCAGTATTTT. The encoded protein is CASSPRQGATTDTQYF. J is TRBJ2-3 and V is TRBV19, with 10 bases lining up with TRBD1. CDR1 and CDR2 from the germline V gene are LNHDA and SQIVND (reference sequence). Trimming took 5 bases from V and 2 from J; bases not matched to a gene: 7. This CDR3 spans 16 amino acids. The full variable domain, its missing parts supplied by reference TRBV19 and TRBJ2-3, is DGGITQSPKYLFRKEGQNVTLSCEQNLNHDAMYWYRQDPGQGLRLIYYSQIVNDFQKGDIAEGYSVSREKKESFPLTVTSAQKNPTAFYLCASSPRQGATTDTQYFGPGTRLTVL.

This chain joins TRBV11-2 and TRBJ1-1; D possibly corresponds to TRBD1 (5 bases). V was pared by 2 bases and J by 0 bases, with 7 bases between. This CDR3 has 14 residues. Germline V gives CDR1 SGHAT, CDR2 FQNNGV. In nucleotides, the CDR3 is TGTGCCAGCAGCTTAACAGGAATGAACACTGAAGCTTTCTTT. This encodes CASSLTGMNTEAFF.

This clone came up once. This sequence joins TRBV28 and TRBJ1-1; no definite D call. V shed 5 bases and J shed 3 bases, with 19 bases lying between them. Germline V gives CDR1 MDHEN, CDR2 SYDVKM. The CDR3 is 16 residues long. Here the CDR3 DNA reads TGTGCCAGCAGTCCTTACATACAGACCGGAGACACTGAAGCTTTCTTT. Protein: CASSPYIQTGDTEAFF. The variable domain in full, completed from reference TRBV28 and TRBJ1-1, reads DVKVTQSSRYLVKRTGEKVFLECVQDMDHENMFWYRQDPGLGLRLIYFSYDVKMKEKGDIPEGYSVSREKKERFSLILESASTNQTSMYLCASSPYIQTGDTEAFFGQGTRLTVV.

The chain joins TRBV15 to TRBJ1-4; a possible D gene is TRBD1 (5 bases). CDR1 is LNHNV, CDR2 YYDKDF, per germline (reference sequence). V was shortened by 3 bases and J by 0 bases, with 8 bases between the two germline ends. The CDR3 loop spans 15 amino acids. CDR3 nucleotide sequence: TGTGCCACCAGCAGGGGACGGCCAACTAATGAAAAACTGTTTTTT. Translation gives CATSRGRPTNEKLFF.

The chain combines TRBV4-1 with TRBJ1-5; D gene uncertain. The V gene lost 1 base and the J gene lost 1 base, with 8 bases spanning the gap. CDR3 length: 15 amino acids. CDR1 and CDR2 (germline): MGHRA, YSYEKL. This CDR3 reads CASSQVPESNQPQHF. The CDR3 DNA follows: TGCGCCAGCAGCCAAGTCCCAGAGAGCAATCAGCCCCAGCATTTT.

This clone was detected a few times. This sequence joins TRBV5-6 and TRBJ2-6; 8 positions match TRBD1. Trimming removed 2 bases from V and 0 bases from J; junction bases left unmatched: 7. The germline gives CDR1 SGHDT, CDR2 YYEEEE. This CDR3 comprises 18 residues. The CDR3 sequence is CASSFRTGSPSGANVLTF. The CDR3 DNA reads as TGTGCCAGCAGCTTCCGGACAGGGTCACCCTCTGGGGCCAACGTCCTGACTTTC.

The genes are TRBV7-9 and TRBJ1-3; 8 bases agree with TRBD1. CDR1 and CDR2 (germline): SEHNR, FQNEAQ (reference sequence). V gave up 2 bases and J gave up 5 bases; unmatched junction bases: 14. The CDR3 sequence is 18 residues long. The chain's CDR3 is CASSLSGGDQGARNTIYF. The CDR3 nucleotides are TGTGCCAGCAGCTTAAGTGGAGGGGACCAGGGGGCCAGAAACACCATATATTTT.

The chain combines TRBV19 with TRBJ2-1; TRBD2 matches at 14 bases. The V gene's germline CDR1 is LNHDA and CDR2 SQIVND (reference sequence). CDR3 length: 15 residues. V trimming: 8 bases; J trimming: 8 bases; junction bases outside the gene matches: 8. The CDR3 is CASGRGTSGSDEQFF. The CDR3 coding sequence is TGTGCCAGTGGACGGGGGACTAGCGGGAGTGATGAGCAGTTCTTC.

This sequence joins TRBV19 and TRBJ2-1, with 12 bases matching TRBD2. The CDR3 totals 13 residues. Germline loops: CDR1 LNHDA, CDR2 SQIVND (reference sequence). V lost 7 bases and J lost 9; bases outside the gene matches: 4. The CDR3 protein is CASKLAGGGEQFF. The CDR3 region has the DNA TGTGCCAGTAAACTAGCGGGAGGAGGTGAGCAGTTCTTC.